The clone carrying this T cell receptor beta chain has only a few counts. Its antigen is still unknown. Primers for the PCR totalled 60 Vbeta and 13 Jbeta. The data were produced by immunoSEQ multiplex PCR, yet TCRdb's version contains in-frame clones alone and is incomplete. This table has 150,000 or so clones, 80% appearing once. This record belongs to a study of cytomegalovirus exposure and HLA in healthy donors. Study-level findings and limits: HLA restriction was apparent for most CMV-associated TCR beta chains in a later analysis.

CDR1 and CDR2 (germline): SGDLS, YYNGEE. After removal of 2 bases from V and 8 bases from J, the junction contained 7 bases not matched to a gene. This CDR3 comprises 15 residues. This TCR came from a woman in her forties or fifties in good health and CMV-seropositive. This sequence joins TRBV9 and TRBJ1-4, with 9 positions matching TRBD1. Sample: PBMCs. CDR3 loop: CASSVGTGRGEKLFF. The CDR3 coding sequence is TGTGCCAGCAGCGTGGGGACAGGGCGAGGAGAAAAACTGTTTTTT.